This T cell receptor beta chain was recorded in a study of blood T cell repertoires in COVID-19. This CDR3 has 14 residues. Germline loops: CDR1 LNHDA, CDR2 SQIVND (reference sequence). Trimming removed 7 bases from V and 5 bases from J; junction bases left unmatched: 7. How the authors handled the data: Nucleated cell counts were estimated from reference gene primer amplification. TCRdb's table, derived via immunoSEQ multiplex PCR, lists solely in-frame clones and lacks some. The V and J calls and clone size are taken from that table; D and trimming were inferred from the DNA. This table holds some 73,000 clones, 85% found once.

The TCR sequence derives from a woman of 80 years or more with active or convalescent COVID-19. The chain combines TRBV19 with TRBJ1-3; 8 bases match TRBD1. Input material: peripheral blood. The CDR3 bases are TGTGCCAGTAACCCGGGACAGGAAAGAAACACCATATATTTT. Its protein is CASNPGQERNTIYF.